These 4 T cell receptor beta chains originate from one sample sequenced in a study of blood T cells in healthy people across ages. The use of a sample-barcoded 5' primer and a J-beta primer mix characterized a second PCR of about 7 to 12 cycles. TCRdb re-derived calls from the 5' RACE reads in MiXCR, one entry per CDR3 protein. Of about 730,000 distinct CDR3 sequences listed, more than 40% were seen once; the top ten hold 20%. The specimen was blood. These receptors were taken from a woman aged 60 to 75 in good health.

This chain uses TRBV10-3 with TRBJ2-2; tentative D call: TRBD1 (6 bases). The CDR3 extends over 12 amino acids. Per germline, CDR1 ENHRY and CDR2 SYGVKD. Between the trimmed V and J ends, which lost 8 bases and 4 bases, there was a span of 8 bases. The CDR3, as DNA: TGTGCCATCGGACAGAGCACCGGGGAGCTGTTTTTT. Translation: CAIGQSTGELFF.

This clonotype has just a few counts. This chain uses TRBV5-1 with TRBJ1-1, with D maybe TRBD1 (5 bases). The CDR3 is 15 amino acids. The germline V gene has CDR1 SGHRS and CDR2 YFSETQ. V shed 4 bases and J shed 0 bases, with 13 bases lying between them. CDR3 nucleotides: TGCGCCAGCAGCCCACAGGTAGAGCTGAACACTGAAGCTTTCTTT. It encodes CASSPQVELNTEAFF.

The chain is built from TRBV4-2 and TRBJ2-1; the match to TRBD2 covers 7 bases. The J segment lost 5 bases and the V segment lost 6 bases, leaving 7 bases of the junction unmatched. Germline V CDR1 and CDR2: LGHNA, YNFKEQ. The CDR3 runs to 14 residues. The CDR3 loop reads CASSPGGSNNEQFF. DNA for the CDR3: TGTGCCAGCAGTCCGGGGGGATCGAACAATGAGCAGTTCTTC.

This clonotype was counted a few times. J is TRBJ2-1 and V is TRBV2, with TRBD2 as a possible D gene (6 bases). V lost 2 bases, J lost 9 bases, and 14 bases lay in between. This CDR3 comprises 14 residues. Germline V CDR1 and CDR2: SNHLY, FYNNEI. The CDR3 here is CASSERETRREQFF. The CDR3 DNA reads TGTGCCAGCAGTGAAAGGGAGACTAGGCGTGAGCAGTTCTTC.